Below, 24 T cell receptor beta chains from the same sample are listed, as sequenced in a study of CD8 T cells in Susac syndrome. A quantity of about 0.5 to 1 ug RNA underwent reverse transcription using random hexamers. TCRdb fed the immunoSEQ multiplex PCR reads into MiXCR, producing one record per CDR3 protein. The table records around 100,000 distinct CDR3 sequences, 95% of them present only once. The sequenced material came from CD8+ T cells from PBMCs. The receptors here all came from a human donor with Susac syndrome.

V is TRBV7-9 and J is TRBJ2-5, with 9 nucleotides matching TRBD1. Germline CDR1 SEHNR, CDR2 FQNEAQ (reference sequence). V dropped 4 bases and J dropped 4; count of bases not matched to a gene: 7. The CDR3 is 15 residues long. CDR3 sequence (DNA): TGTGCCAGCAGCTCCCAGGGACAGGGATTAGAGACCCAGTACTTC. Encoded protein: CASSSQGQGLETQYF.

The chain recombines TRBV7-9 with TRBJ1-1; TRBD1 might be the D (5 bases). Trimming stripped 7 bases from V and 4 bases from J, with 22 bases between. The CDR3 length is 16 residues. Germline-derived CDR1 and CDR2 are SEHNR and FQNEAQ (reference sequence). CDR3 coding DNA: TGTGCCAGCACACCCACGAAGATGAGGGGAAGCACTGAAGCTTTCTTT. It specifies CASTPTKMRGSTEAFF.

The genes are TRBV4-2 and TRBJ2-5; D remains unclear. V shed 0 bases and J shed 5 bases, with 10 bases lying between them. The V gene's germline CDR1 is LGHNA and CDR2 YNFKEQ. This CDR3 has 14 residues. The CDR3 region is CASSQDVSFETQYF. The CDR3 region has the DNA TGTGCCAGCAGCCAAGATGTGTCCTTCGAGACCCAGTACTTC.

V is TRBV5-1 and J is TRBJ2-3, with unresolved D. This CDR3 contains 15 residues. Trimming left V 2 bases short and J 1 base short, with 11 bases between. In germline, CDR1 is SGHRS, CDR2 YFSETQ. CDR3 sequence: CASSFRMSGTDTQYF. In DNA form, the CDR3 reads TGCGCCAGCAGCTTCCGTATGTCCGGCACAGATACGCAGTATTTT. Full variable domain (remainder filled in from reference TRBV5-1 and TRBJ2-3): KAGVTQTPRYLIKTRGQQVTLSCSPISGHRSVSWYQQTPGQGLQFLFEYFSETQRNKGNFPGRFSGRQFSNSRSEMNVSTLELGDSALYLCASSFRMSGTDTQYFGPGTRLTVL.

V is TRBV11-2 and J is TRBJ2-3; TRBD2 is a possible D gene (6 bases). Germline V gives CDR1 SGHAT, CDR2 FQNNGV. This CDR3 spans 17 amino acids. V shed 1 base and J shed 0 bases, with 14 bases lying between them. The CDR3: CASSLAGSGTSTDTQYF. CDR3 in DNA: TGTGCCAGCAGCTTAGCGGGTAGCGGAACTAGCACAGATACGCAGTATTTT.

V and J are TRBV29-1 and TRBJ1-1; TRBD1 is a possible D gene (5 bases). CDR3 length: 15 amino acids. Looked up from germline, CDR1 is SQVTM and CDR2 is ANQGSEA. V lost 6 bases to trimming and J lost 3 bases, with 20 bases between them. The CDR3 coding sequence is TGCAGCGTACCCGGGGTGGGGACCGGGGACACTGAAGCTTTCTTT. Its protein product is CSVPGVGTGDTEAFF.

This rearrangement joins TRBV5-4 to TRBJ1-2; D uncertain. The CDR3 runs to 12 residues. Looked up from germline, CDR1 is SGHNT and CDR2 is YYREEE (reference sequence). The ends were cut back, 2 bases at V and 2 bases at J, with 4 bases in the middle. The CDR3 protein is CASSFNNYGYTF. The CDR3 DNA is TGTGCCAGCAGCTTCAACAACTATGGCTACACCTTC.

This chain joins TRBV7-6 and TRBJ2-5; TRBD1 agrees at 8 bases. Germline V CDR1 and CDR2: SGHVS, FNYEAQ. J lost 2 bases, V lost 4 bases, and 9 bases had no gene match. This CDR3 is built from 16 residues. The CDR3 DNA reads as TGTGCCAGCAGCTCTAACAGGGGGGATCGGCAAGAGACCCAGTACTTC. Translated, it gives CASSSNRGDRQETQYF.

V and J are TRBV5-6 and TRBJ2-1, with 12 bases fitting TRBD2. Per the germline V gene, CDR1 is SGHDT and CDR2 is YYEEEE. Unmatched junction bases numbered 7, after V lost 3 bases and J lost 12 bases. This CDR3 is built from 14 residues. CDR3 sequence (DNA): TGTGCCAGCAGCTGGACTAGCGGGACGGGTGGGCAGTTCTTC. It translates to CASSWTSGTGGQFF.

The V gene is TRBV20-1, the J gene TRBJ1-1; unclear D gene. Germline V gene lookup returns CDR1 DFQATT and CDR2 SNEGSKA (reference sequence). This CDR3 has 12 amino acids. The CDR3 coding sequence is TGCTGTATCTCCGCAGGCCCACAAGAAGCTTTCTTT. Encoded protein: CCISAGPQEAFF.

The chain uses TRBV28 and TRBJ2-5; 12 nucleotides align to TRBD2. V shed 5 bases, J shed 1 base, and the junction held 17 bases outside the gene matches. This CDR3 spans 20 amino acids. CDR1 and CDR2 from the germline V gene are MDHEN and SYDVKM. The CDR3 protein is CASSRSAITSGRPVQETQYF. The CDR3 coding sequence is TGTGCCAGCAGTCGATCCGCGATAACTAGCGGGAGGCCCGTCCAAGAGACCCAGTACTTC.

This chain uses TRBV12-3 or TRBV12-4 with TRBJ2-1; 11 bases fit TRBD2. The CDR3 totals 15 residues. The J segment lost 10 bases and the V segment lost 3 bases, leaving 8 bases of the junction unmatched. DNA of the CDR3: TGTGCCAGCAGTTTGGGTAGCGGGAGGGTGCACGAGCAGTTCTTC. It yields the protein CASSLGSGRVHEQFF.

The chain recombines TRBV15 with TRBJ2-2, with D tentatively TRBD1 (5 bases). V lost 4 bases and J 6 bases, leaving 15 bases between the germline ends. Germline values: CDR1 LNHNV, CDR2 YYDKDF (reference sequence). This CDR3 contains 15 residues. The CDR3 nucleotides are TGTGCCACCAGCATAGGACCAGGGTCCTCCGGGGAGCTGTTTTTT. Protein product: CATSIGPGSSGELFF. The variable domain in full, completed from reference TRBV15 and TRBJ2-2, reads DAMVIQNPRYQVTQFGKPVTLSCSQTLNHNVMYWYQQKSSQAPKLLFHYYDKDFNNEADTPDNFQSRRPNTSFCFLDIRSPGLGDTAMYLCATSIGPGSSGELFFGEGSRLTVL.

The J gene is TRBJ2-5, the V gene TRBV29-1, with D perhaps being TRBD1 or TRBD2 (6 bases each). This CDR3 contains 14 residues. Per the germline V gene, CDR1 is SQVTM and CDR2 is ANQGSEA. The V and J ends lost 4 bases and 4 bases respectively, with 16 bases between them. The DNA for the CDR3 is TGCAGCGTTGCGGGGGCAGGGTGGACAGAGACCCAGTACTTC. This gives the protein CSVAGAGWTETQYF.

The CDR3 spells CSVGGGQGSSYEQYF. CDR3 in DNA: TGCAGCGTTGGCGGTGGACAGGGAAGCTCCTACGAGCAGTACTTC. The chain is built from TRBV29-1 and TRBJ2-7; TRBD1 agrees at 8 bases. CDR3 length: 15 amino acids. CDR1 and CDR2 from the germline V gene are SQVTM and ANQGSEA. The trim removed 4 bases at V and 0 bases at J, leaving 8 bases unmatched.

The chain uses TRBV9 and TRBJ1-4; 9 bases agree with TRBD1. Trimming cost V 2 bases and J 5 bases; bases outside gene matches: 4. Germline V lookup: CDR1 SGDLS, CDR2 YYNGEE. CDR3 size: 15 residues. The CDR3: CASSVSGTGNEKLFF. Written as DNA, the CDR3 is TGTGCCAGCAGCGTCTCCGGGACAGGGAATGAAAAACTGTTTTTT.

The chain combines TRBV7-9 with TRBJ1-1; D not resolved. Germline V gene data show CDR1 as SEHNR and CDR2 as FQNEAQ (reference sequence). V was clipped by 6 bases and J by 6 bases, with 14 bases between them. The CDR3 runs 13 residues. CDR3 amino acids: CASSRGGFPEAFF. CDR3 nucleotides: TGTGCCAGCAGTCGAGGTGGGTTTCCTGAAGCTTTCTTT.

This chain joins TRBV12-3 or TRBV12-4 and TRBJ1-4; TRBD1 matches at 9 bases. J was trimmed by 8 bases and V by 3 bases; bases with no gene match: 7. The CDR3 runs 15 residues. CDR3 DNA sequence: TGTGCCAGCAGTTTGGGGGACAGGGAAGGAGAAAAACTGTTTTTT. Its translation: CASSLGDREGEKLFF.

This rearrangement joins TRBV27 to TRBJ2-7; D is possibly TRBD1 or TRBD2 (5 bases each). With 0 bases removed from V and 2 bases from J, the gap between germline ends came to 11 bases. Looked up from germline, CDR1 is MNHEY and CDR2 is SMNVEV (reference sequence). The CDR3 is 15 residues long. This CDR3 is CASSLSGDAPYEQYF. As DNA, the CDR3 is TGTGCCAGCAGTTTATCCGGGGACGCTCCCTACGAGCAGTACTTC.

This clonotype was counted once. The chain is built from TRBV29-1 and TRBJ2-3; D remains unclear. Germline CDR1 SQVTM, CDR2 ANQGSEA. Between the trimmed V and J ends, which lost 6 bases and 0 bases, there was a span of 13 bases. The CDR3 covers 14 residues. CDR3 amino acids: CSVQVLPSTDTQYF. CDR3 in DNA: TGCAGCGTCCAGGTCCTACCTAGCACAGATACGCAGTATTTT.

As DNA, the CDR3 is TGTGCCAGCAGCCAAGGGAGCTCTGCAGGGGACACTGAAGCTTTCTTT. Its translation: CASSQGSSAGDTEAFF. This sequence joins TRBV3-1 and TRBJ1-1, with D possibly TRBD1 on 6 matching bases. Germline V gene lookup returns CDR1 LGHDT and CDR2 YNNKEL (reference sequence). CDR3 length: 16 residues. V was pared by 1 base and J by 3 bases, with 15 bases between.

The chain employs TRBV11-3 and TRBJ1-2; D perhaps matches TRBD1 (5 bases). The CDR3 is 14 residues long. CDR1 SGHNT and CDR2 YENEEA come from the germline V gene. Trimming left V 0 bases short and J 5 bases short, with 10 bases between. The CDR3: CASSLDGQGYGYTF. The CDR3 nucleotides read TGTGCCAGCAGCTTAGATGGTCAGGGTTATGGCTACACCTTC.

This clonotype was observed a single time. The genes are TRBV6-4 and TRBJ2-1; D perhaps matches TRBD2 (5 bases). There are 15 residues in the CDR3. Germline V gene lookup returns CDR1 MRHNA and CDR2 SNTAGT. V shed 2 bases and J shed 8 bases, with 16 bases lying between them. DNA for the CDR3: TGTGCCAGCAGTGACACTAGTCCCTTTACGGATGAGCAGTTCTTC. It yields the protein CASSDTSPFTDEQFF.

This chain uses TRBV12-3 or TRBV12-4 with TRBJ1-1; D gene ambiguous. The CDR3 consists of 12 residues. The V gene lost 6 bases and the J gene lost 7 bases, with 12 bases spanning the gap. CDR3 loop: CASSLAAREAFF. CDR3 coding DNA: TGTGCCAGCAGCCTGGCCGCGCGTGAAGCTTTCTTT.